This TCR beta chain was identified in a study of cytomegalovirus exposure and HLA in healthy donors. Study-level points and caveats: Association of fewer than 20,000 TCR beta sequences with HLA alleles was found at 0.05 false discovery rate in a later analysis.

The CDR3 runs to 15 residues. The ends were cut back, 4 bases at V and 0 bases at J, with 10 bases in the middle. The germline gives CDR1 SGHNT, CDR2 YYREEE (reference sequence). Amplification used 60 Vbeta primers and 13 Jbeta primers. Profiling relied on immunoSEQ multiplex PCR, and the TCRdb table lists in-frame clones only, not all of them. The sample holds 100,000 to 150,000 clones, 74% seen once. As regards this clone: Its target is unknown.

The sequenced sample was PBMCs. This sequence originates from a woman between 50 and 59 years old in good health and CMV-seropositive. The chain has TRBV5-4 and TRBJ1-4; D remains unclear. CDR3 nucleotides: TGTGCCAGCAGCGCTATGGTTGCAACTAATGAAAAACTGTTTTTT. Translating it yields CASSAMVATNEKLFF.